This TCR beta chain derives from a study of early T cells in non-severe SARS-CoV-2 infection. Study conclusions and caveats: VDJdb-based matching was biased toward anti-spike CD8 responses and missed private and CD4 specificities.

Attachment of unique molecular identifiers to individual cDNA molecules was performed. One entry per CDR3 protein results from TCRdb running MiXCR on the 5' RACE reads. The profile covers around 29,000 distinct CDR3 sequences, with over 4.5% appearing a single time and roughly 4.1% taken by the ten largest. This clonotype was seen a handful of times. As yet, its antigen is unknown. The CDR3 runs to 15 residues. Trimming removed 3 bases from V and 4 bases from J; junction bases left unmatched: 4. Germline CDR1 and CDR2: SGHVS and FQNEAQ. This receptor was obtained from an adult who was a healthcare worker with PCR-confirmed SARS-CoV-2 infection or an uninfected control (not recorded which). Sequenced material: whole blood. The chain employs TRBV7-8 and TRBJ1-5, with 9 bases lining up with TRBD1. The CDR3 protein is CASSFTGGRNQPQHF. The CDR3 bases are TGTGCCAGCAGCTTCACAGGGGGCAGGAATCAGCCCCAGCATTTT.